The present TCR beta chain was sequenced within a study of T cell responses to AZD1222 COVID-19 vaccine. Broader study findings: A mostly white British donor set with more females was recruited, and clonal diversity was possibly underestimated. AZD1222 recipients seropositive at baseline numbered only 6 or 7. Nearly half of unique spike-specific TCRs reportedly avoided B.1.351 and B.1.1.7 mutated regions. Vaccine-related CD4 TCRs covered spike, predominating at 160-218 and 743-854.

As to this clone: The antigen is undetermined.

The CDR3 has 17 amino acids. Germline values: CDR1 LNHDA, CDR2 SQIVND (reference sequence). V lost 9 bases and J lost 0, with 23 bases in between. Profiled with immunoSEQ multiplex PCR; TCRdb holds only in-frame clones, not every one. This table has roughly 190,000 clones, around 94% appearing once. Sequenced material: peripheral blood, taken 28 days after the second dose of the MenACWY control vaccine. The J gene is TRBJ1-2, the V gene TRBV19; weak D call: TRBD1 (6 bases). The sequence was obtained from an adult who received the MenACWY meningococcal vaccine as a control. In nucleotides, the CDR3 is TGTGCCAGCAAAGCAGAGCAGGGGCAATGGCCTAACTATGGCTACACCTTC. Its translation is CASKAEQGQWPNYGYTF.